Included here is one T cell receptor beta chain sequence, with context. The antigen is unknown. The sample is drawn from a study of identifying expanded T cells in peripheral blood. Study-wide points: Differentially abundant clones: 0.95 to 1.5 between replicates, approximately 16 at about two weeks, 18 to 20 at four.

Clones were sequenced by immunoSEQ multiplex PCR, and TCRdb holds only the in-frame ones, with some missing. Among more than 50,000 clones, approximately 83% were seen once, and the ten largest hold about 18%. Germline trimming cut 5 bases from V and 7 bases from J; bases unmatched to any gene: 10. CDR1 KGHSH and CDR2 LQKENI come from the germline V gene. The CDR3 consists of 14 residues. The clonotype originates from a person between 18 and 75 years old in good health. The specimen sequenced was blood. The chain has TRBV18 and TRBJ1-2; TRBD1 matches at 7 bases. CDR3 nucleotide sequence: TGTGCCAGCTCAGACGGAGAGGGGGCCCTTGGCTACACCTTC. This gives the protein CASSDGEGALGYTF. The complete variable domain, with remaining parts taken from reference TRBV18 and TRBJ1-2, reads NAGVMQNPRHLVRRRGQEARLRCSPMKGHSHVYWYRQLPEEGLKFMVYLQKENIIDESGMPKERFSAEFPKEGPSILRIQQVVRGDSAAYFCASSDGEGALGYTFGSGTRLTVV.